This T cell receptor beta chain was recorded in a study of cytomegalovirus exposure and HLA in healthy donors. A multiplex PCR was run with 60 Vbeta primers and 13 Jbeta primers. This table comes from immunoSEQ multiplex PCR, and its TCRdb copy is limited to in-frame clones, with some not included. The sample holds 110,000 to 150,000 clones, roughly 80% seen once. Per germline, CDR1 MNHEY and CDR2 SMNVEV (reference sequence). The CDR3 is 15 residues long. Trimming stripped 2 bases from V and 3 bases from J, with 11 bases between. Material: PBMCs. The TCR sequence derives from a male donor in good health and CMV-seronegative. This chain joins TRBV27 and TRBJ1-5; perhaps TRBD1 as D (6 bases). In nucleotides, the CDR3 is TGTGCCAGCAGTTTACCTGACAGGAACAATCAGCCCCAGCATTTT. This encodes CASSLPDRNNQPQHF.